The 3 T cell receptor beta chains given below trace back to one sample, sequenced in a study of blood T cell repertoires in COVID-19. Assay: immunoSEQ multiplex PCR; the TCRdb copy retains only in-frame clones and omits some. The table lists 180,000 or so clones, roughly 86% of them singletons. Specimen: peripheral blood. These receptors were taken from a man younger than 35 with active or convalescent COVID-19.

This sequence joins TRBV5-4 and TRBJ2-7, with 13 bases that match TRBD2. The CDR3 loop spans 15 amino acids. From germline, CDR1 is SGHNT and CDR2 YYREEE (reference sequence). The J segment lost 3 bases and the V segment lost 4 bases, leaving 4 bases of the junction unmatched. The chain's CDR3 is CASSSRTSGSYEQYF. DNA of the CDR3: TGTGCCAGCAGCAGTCGGACTAGCGGGAGCTACGAGCAGTACTTC.

This chain links TRBV7-9 with TRBJ2-1; TRBD1 aligns across 7 bases. The germline V gene has CDR1 SEHNR and CDR2 FQNEAQ (reference sequence). This CDR3 contains 13 residues. Trimming removed 5 bases from V and 4 bases from J; junction bases left unmatched: 2. The CDR3 coding sequence is TGTGCCAGCAGCCCGGGACAGTACAATGAGCAGTTCTTC. It yields the protein CASSPGQYNEQFF.

The rearrangement joins TRBV3-1 (or the pseudogene TRBV3-2) to TRBJ2-3; no clear D. V gave up 3 bases and J gave up 3 bases, with 10 bases separating them. The CDR3 consists of 14 residues. Germline V gene sequence: CDR1 LGHDT, CDR2 YNNKEL (reference sequence). CDR3 nucleotide sequence: TGTGCCAGCAGCCAGCGTTCAGGAACAGATACGCAGTATTTT. Its protein product is CASSQRSGTDTQYF.